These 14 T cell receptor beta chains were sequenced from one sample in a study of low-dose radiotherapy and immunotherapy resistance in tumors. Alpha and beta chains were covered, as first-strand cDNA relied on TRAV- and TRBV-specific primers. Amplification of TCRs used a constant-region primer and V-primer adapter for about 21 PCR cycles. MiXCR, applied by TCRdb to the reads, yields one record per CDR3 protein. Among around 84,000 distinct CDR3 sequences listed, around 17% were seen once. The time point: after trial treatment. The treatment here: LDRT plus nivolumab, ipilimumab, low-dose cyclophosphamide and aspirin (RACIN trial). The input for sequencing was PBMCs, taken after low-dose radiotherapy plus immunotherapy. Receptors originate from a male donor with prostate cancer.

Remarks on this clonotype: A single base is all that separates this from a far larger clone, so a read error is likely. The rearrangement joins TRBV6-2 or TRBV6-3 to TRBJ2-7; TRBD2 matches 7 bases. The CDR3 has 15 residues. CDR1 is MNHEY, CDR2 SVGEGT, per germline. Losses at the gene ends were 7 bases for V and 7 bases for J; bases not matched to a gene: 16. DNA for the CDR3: TGTGCCAGCAAGCTCGGACTAGAGAGAGGGAATGAGCAGTACTTC. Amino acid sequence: CASKLGLERGNEQYF.

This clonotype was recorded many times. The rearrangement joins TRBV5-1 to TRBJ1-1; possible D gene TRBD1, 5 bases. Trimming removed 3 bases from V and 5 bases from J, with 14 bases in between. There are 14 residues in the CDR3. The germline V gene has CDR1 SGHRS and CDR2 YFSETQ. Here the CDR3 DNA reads TGCGCCAGCAGCTCCCGCTCCTGGGGGACTGAAGCTTTCTTT. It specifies CASSSRSWGTEAFF. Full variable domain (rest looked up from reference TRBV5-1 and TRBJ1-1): KAGVTQTPRYLIKTRGQQVTLSCSPISGHRSVSWYQQTPGQGLQFLFEYFSETQRNKGNFPGRFSGRQFSNSRSEMNVSTLELGDSALYLCASSSRSWGTEAFFGQGTRLTVV.

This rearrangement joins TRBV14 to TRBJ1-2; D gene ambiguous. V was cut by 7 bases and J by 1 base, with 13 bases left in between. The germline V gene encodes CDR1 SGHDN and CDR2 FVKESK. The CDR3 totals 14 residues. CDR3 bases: TGTGCCAGCACCGACGGCGGCGGTAACTATGGCTACACCTTC. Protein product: CASTDGGGNYGYTF.

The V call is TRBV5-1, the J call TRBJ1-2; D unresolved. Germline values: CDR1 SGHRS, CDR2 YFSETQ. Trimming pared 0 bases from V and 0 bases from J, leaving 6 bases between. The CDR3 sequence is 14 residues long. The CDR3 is CASSLEAANYGYTF. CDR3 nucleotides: TGCGCCAGCAGCTTGGAGGCGGCTAACTATGGCTACACCTTC.

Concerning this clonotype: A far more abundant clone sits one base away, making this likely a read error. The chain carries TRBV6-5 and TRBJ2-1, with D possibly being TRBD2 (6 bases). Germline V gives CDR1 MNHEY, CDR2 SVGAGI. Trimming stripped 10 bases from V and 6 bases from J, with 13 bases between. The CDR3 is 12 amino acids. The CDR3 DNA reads TGTGCCAACTCGCCGGGAGTCAATGAGCAGTTCTTC. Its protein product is CANSPGVNEQFF.

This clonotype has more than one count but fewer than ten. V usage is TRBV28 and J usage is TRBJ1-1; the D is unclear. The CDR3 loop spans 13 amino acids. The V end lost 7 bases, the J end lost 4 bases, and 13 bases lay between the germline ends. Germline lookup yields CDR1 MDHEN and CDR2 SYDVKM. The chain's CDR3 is CASTRRPATEAFF. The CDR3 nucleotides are TGTGCCAGCACCCGTCGACCGGCCACTGAAGCTTTCTTT.

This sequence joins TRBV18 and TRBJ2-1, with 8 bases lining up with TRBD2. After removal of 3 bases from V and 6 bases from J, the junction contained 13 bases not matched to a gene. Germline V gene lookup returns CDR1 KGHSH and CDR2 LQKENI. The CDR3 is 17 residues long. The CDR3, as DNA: TGTGCCAGCTCACCGTTCGGTAGCGGGGTGAGCGGCAATGAGCAGTTCTTC. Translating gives CASSPFGSGVSGNEQFF.

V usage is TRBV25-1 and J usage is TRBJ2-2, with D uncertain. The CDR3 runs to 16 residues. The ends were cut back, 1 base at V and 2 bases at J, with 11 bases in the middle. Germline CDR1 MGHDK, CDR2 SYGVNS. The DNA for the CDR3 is TGTGCCAGCAGTGAATCGGAACTGCTTAACACCGGGGAGCTGTTTTTT. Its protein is CASSESELLNTGELFF. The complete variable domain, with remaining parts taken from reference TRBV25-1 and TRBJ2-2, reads EADIYQTPRYLVIGTGKKITLECSQTMGHDKMYWYQQDPGMELHLIHYSYGVNSTEKGDLSSESTVSRIRTEHFPLTLESARPSHTSQYLCASSESELLNTGELFFGEGSRLTVL.

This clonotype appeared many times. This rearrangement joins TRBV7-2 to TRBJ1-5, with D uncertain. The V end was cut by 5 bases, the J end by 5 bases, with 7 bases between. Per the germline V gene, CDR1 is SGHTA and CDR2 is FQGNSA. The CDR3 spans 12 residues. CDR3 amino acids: CASSPPDQPQHF. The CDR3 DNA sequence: TGTGCCAGCAGCCCCCCTGATCAGCCCCAGCATTTT. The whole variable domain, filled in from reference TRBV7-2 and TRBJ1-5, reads GAGVSQSPSNKVTEKGKDVELRCDPISGHTALYWYRQSLGQGLEFLIYFQGNSAPDKSGLPSDRFSAERTGGSVSTLTIQRTQQEDSAVYLCASSPPDQPQHFGDGTRLSIL.

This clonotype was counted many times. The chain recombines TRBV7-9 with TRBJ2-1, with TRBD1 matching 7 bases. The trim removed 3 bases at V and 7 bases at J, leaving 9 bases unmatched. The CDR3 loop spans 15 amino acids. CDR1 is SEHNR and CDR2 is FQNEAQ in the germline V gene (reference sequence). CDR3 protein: CASSFRDRRLNEQFF. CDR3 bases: TGTGCCAGCAGCTTCCGGGACAGACGCCTGAATGAGCAGTTCTTC.

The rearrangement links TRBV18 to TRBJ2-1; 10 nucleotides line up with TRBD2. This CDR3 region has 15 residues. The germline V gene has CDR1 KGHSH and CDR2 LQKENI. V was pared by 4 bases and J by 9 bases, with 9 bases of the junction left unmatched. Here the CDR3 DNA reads TGTGCCAGCTCACTCCTAGCGGGAGTCTCGGGTGAGCAGTTCTTC. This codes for CASSLLAGVSGEQFF. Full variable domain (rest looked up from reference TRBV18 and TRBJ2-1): NAGVMQNPRHLVRRRGQEARLRCSPMKGHSHVYWYRQLPEEGLKFMVYLQKENIIDESGMPKERFSAEFPKEGPSILRIQQVVRGDSAAYFCASSLLAGVSGEQFFGPGTRLTVL.

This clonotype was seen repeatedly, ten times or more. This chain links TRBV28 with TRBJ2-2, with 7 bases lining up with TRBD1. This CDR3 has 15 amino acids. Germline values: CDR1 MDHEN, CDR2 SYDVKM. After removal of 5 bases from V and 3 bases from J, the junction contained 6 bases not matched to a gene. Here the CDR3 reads CASSQGQIYTGELFF. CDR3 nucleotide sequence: TGTGCCAGCAGTCAGGGACAGATATACACCGGGGAGCTGTTTTTT.

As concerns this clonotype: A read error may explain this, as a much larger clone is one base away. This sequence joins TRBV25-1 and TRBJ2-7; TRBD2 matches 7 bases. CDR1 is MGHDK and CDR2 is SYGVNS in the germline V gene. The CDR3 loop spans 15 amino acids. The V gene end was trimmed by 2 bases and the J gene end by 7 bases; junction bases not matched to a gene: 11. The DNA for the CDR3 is TGTGCCAGCAGTGAAGGGGGGGGAGTGAGATATGAGCAGTACTTC. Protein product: CASSEGGGVRYEQYF.

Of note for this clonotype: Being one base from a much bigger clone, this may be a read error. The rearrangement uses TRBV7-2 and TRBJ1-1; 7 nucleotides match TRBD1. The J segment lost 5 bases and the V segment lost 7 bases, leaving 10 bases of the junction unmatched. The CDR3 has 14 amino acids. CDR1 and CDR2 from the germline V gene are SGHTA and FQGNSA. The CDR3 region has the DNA TGTGCCAGCAACCTACGACAGGGATGGACTGAAGCTTTCTTT. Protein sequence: CASNLRQGWTEAFF. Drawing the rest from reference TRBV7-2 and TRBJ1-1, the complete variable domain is GAGVSQSPSNKVTEKGKDVELRCDPISGHTALYWYRQSLGQGLEFLIYFQGNSAPDKSGLPSDRFSAERTGGSVSTLTIQRTQQEDSAVYLCASNLRQGWTEAFFGQGTRLTVV.